This T cell receptor (beta chain) comes out of a study of cytomegalovirus exposure and HLA in healthy donors (TCRdb year 2017). Study-level background: An earlier analysis of approximately 590 of the donors reported more than 250 Gb of sequence data and some 100 million unique TCR beta sequences from about 200 million T cells. An early release covering 500 to 750 HLA-typed donors comprised about 300 gigabases of sequencing data and roughly 86 million unique TCR sequences. Of the roughly 410 genotyped donors, 75% to 85% were placed in the genetic ancestry cluster associated with self-reported Caucasian donors. The study was designed to test whether signatures of past pathogen exposure could be identified by cataloging public T cell receptors. The study profiled the T cell repertoires of approximately 700 subjects by immunosequencing and related them to cytomegalovirus serostatus. A separate validation cohort of approximately 130 different subjects was used in addition to the roughly 670-subject first cohort. To predict cytomegalovirus infection status, the study combined high-throughput TCR immunosequencing, statistical association of individual TCRs with disease status, and machine learning. To study patterns of TCR occurrence, a later analysis re-analyzed previously published TCR beta repertoires from hundreds of donors and added high-resolution HLA genotyping. In the later analysis, no new phenotypic data were used to find candidate immune exposures; instead, reliance was placed on TCR beta sequences and their occurrence across donors. To decide whether each TCR beta V gene segment behaved as functional or pseudogenic, an earlier analysis of approximately 600 of the donors relied on high-throughput TCR beta sequencing. Donor age, sex, ethnicity and CMV serostatus were collected together with the repertoire data. Genome-wide SNP genotypes for about three fifths of the roughly 670 donors were used in a later genetic analysis, which treated that subset as a discovery cohort. All discovery cohort repertoires had been generated on a single sequencing platform. HLA typing included class I and class II loci at four-digit resolution. The number of donors typed differed by locus, with roughly 629-640 for A, B, C, DRB1 and DQB1, more than 500 for DQA1, 600 to 610 for DPA1, and under 490 for DPB1. Four or five DR-DQ haplotypes were handled as single units for association and clustering because linkage in the cohort was strong. On average, roughly 240,000 unique TCR beta nucleotide sequences were sequenced per donor among about 400 genotyped donors of the cohort, with 15% to 20% of those sequences being non-productive.

Trimming removed 2 bases from V and 15 bases from J; the gene matches leave 14 bases unexplained. According to the germline V gene, CDR1 reads MNHNS and CDR2 reads SASEGT. Its CDR3 holds 15 amino acids, cysteine through phenylalanine. Only the CDR3 portion is preserved as DNA: 45 bases, with reading frame beginning at the first base. Overall results and qualifications from the work: A later analysis found that most CMV-associated TCR beta chains appeared HLA-restricted, with HLA associations seemingly driven largely by CMV exposure. The study listed around 160 TCR beta chains as associated with cytomegalovirus. The sequencing pipeline was judged likely to have produced a cluster of highly shared sequence variants as a technical artifact. According to the authors, the approach could potentially be generalized to other disease states and immunological phenotypes. Compared with equally common non-associated chains, HLA-associated TCR beta chains in a later analysis were more clonally expanded and had lower generation probabilities. Because counts were too low, about 15 rarely observed V segments, including chromosome 9 orphons, were left out of the earlier analysis of about 500 of the donors. A further reported finding was that TCR beta sequences accurately predicted the HLA-A and HLA-B alleles for most subjects in the first cohort. When HLA alleles, especially DR and DQ, strongly co-occurred, attributing TCR associations to individual alleles was difficult. Compared with the 666-donor mean, donors in an Asian-associated ancestry cluster had fewer N-insertions in productive TCRs, according to a later genetic analysis. Because the 87-base-pair reads could not distinguish some IMGT-functional V segments, including TRBV6-2 and TRBV6-3, those segments were excluded. In a later analysis, over 15,000 TCR beta sequences were associated with specific HLA alleles at a false discovery rate of 0.05. Across donors, most TCR sequences were observed very rarely, whereas some public TCRs were present in many individuals. Sequencing depth was assumed to be roughly uniform across donors in the presence/absence analyses, though that assumption may not hold. Because HLA typing was missing for some donors at each locus, association tests included only the typed subset. In vitro tests confirmed that three of the cytomegalovirus-associated TCR beta chains recognize cytomegalovirus antigens. A later genetic analysis associated a missense DCLRE1C variant with V-gene and J-gene trimming of TCR beta chains, and an independent cohort replicated the association. A later analysis reported that several top co-occurrence clusters appeared linked to parvovirus B19, influenza, CMV and Epstein-Barr virus. Immune exposure information for the cohort was limited to CMV serostatus. Only TCR beta chains were sequenced in this cohort, and the absence of alpha or paired-chain data limited detectable features. Correlated functional status among segregating V segments might be attributable to linkage disequilibrium, but an unknown experimental factor could not be ruled out. According to a later analysis, TCR association rates differed among HLA loci, with DRB1 alleles showing the most associated TCRs and HLA-C alleles showing the fewest. In an earlier analysis of about 540 of the donors, most TCR beta V segments were observed in productive rearrangements about 87% or about 30% of the time, broadly matching IMGT annotations. The classifier was reported to diagnose cytomegalovirus status with high specificity and sensitivity in both the original cohort and the validation cohort.

A single count supports this clone. Its specific antigen is unknown. No much larger clone exists at a distance of one base, and base qualities are not known. In total, around 600 healthy bone marrow donors made up the cohort. At the time of sampling, every cohort member was nominally healthy, though immune exposures that went unrecorded were likely present. The donor tested CMV seropositive and was one of the 289 seropositive cohort members. Every donor gave a peripheral blood sample, and the peripheral blood mononuclear cells from that sample were used for TCR beta sequencing. Genomic DNA was extracted from the blood cell samples with the Qiagen DNeasy Blood Extraction Kit. Library construction relied on the immunoSEQ multiplex PCR assay. The multiplex PCR relied on a mix of 60 forward primers for TCR Vbeta segments and 13 reverse primers for TCR Jbeta segments. A multiplex PCR assay on genomic DNA amplified the CDR3 region of rearranged TCR beta genes. On the Illumina HiSeq System, the amplified TCR beta libraries were sequenced as 87-base-pair reads. The original methods were these. In a later analysis, tens of millions of unique TCR beta chains were counted across the approximately 670 repertoires, and approximately 11 million of these chains were shared by at least two donors. A nearest-neighbor algorithm error-corrected the raw reads and collapsed the reads into unique sequences, merging closely related sequences to remove PCR and sequencing errors. To assign V, D and J gene segments, CDR3 sequences were aligned to IMGT reference sequences. Each retained sequence needed at least a six-nucleotide match to both a V gene segment and a J gene segment. Rearrangements were called productive when the CDR3 lacked stop codons and stayed in frame with V and J; all others were non-productive. CDR3 was defined according to IMGT convention as the region running from the second conserved V-encoded cysteine to the conserved J-encoded phenylalanine. The earlier analysis of about 530 of the donors excluded any sequence lacking an unambiguous match to a single V gene segment. In an earlier analysis of approximately 590 of the donors, a V segment was called functional when productive rearrangements were above 56.7%, and segregating when the standard deviation between donors exceeded 5%. A statistical classification framework was built to diagnose cytomegalovirus status from the catalog of TCR beta chain sequences. In a later analysis, V and J genes were assigned by comparing TCR nucleotide sequences against IMGT/GENE-DB human TR gene sequences. A later analysis assigned CDR3 sequences and most-parsimonious VDJ recombination scenarios with the TCRdist pipeline. A later analysis defined each TCR beta chain by its CDR3 amino acid sequence plus V-gene family, and excluded reads lacking a unique V-gene family. To address suspected cross-contamination and a sequencing artifact, a later analysis removed approximately 600 highly shared, low-generation-probability nucleotide sequences. For each public chain, a later analysis derived a clonal expansion index from normalized ranks of inferred template counts within each repertoire. In a later analysis, generation probabilities were computed using a VDJ recombination model fitted to out-of-frame rearrangements, and the results were checked against IGoR. Hypergeometric tests were used in a later analysis to score TCR-TCR, TCR-HLA and TCR-CMV co-occurrence, with a repertoire-size bias correction applied to the TCR pairs. A later analysis estimated false discovery rates by permuting HLA or CMV assignments 20 times. In a later analysis, co-occurring TCRs were grouped using DBSCAN, and TCRdist sequence similarity was added for clustering within HLA-allele-positive subsets. Repertoires with fewer than 30,000 or more than 120,000 public chains, plus five repertoires with anomalous nucleotide sharing, were excluded from co-occurrence clustering. TCRdb stores this immuneACCESS table with in-frame sequences only. Part of the clones is absent; in the studies checked, under half of the shortfall reflects unresolved V genes, and no reason is known for the rest. That table gives V, J and clone size, and the DNA gave D and trimming. This sample has just over 150,000 clones in its table, and approximately 86% of those were observed once. The ten biggest clones cover more than 6.5% of the sample.

The specimen sequenced was PBMCs. The TCR sequence derives from a woman between 50 and 59 years old in good health and CMV-seropositive. Rearrangement joined TRBV6-1 to TRBJ2-4; 9 central nucleotides agree with TRBD1. The sequenced DNA is TGTGCCAGCAGTGAAATTGGGACAGGGCGGGCCCGTCCGTACTTC. Translated, it gives CASSEIGTGRARPYF.